The clone carrying this T cell receptor beta chain was observed a handful of times. TCRdb called the 5' RACE reads again in MiXCR, with one record for every CDR3 protein. The sample holds roughly 480,000 distinct CDR3 sequences; about 23% are singletons and the top ten take around an eighth. The germline gives CDR1 LNHDA, CDR2 SQIVND (reference sequence). V was clipped by 0 bases and J by 6 bases, with 16 bases between them. The CDR3 sequence is 16 residues long. These data are taken from a study of T-cell memory formation after mild COVID-19. The chain is built from TRBV19 and TRBJ2-3, with D maybe TRBD1 (6 bases). The TCR sequence derives from an adult woman who had mild COVID-19 (a few samples of this study predate the infection). Cell type and time point are not known. Sequencing was done on a sample of PBMCs or a T cell subset sorted from them (not recorded which). The DNA for the CDR3 is TGTGCCAGTAGTATAGATCCAGGGGCCCGCGTGGATACGCAGTATTTT. Its protein product is CASSIDPGARVDTQYF.